This T cell receptor beta chain was sequenced for a study of blood T cells in healthy people across ages (dated by TCRdb to between 2014 and 2017). For the study in its entirety: In model experiments, template switching captured roughly one uniquely barcoded TCR beta cDNA molecule for every two T cells. The study analyzed two additional independent replicas of 1 million unique cDNA reads from the same blood draw for two donors, one aged 18 to 29 and one aged 80 or older. To avoid experimental bias, donors of different ages were spread randomly across the sequencing lanes. Four age groups were formed from the donors: young (average about 15 years), middle-aged (roughly 38), aged (approximately 60) and long-lived (about 80). Age-related changes in TCR beta repertoire diversity were measured in the study by deep sequencing normalized with unique cDNA molecular identifiers. Overall study results and their limits: Because donor CMV infection status was unknown, age-related changes in expanded clonotypes were potentially confounded. Because profiling used bulk unsorted PBMCs, naive and antigen-experienced compartments could not be compared conclusively. Estimates of total diversity from one million sequenced T cells were regarded as lower bounds and underestimates. Observed TCR beta diversity per million T cells fell roughly linearly with age, and a significant reduction was already apparent by age around 40. Compared with the aged group, more naive CD4+ T cells, fewer expanded clones and increased TCR diversity were shown by the long-lived group, suggesting age selection. There was a strong correlation between observed TCR beta diversity and the percentage of naive T cells measured by flow cytometry.

For this clonotype: Which antigen it targets is not known. No base qualities exist here, and no much larger clone lies one base off it.

The roughly 42 donors, aged about 6 to 90 years, were systemically healthy Caucasian individuals from Russia. Roughly 10 milliliters of peripheral blood were collected from each donor into EDTA-treated Vacutainer tubes. PBMCs were isolated by Ficoll-Paque density-gradient centrifugation, with at least 6.5 million obtained per sample. Trizol reagent was used to extract total RNA from PBMCs, with at least 6 micrograms per sample. The percentages of naive CD45RAhigh/CD27high T cells were determined by flow cytometry on a PBMC aliquot from every donor. Library creation used 5' RACE. Sequencing used an Illumina HiSeq 2500. The second PCR ran for roughly 7 to 11 cycles and used a J-beta primer mix along with a sample-barcoded 5' primer. A template-switch 5' adaptor carrying 12 random nucleotides introduced a unique molecular identifier onto each TCR beta cDNA molecule. Each sample yielded at least 3 million CDR3-containing paired-end reads. First-strand cDNA synthesis was performed from all RNA using the Mint cDNA synthesis kit, with priming by a TRBC-specific oligonucleotide. Following uracil-DNA glycosylase treatment, all cDNA underwent a first 18-cycle PCR with the universal primers M1SS and BC2_uni_R. In the paper's pipeline: Each sample was normalized by randomly selecting 1 million high-quality reads, each carrying a distinct molecular identifier. Instead of being binned into consensus sequences, reads with shared molecular identifiers were discarded. CDR3 identification, clonotype clustering and error correction used MiTCR with a Q25 quality threshold and the strictest error-elimination algorithm. A nonparametric unseen species model with Euler transformation was used to estimate lower-bound total TCR beta diversity. The public sequencing data were trimmed at Q25 with fastp and processed into clonotypes with MiXCR by TCRdb, which kept only in-frame beta chains. Rows with a matching CDR3 protein are joined into one entry that keeps the most common DNA and genes. The V and J calls here are based on TCRdb, not the publication. Within this sample are roughly 1.5 million distinct CDR3 sequences, with under 55% of them counted one time only. The top ten clonotypes cover just over 4% of the sample.

This clonotype was obtained from a woman aged 18 to 35 in good health. The sequenced sample consisted of blood.

The DNA is TGTGCCAGCAGCCCCGAGGGGGCAGGGTATGAGCAGTTCTTC. Translated, it reads CASSPEGAGYEQFF. Here the chain combines TRBV9 and TRBJ2-1, with 7 bases matching TRBD1. The CDR3 runs 14 residues from the cysteine to the phenylalanine. CDR3 DNA is the only sequence kept; it has 42 bases, read in frame from the first base. Trimming removed 4 bases from V and 8 bases from J; the gene matches leave 9 bases unexplained. CDR1 SGDLS and CDR2 YYNGEE are derived from the germline V gene.